This T cell receptor (beta chain) was sequenced for a study of T cell responses to AZD1222 COVID-19 vaccine. The study's findings and limits: Females outnumbered males among donors, who were mostly white British; clonal diversity was possibly underestimated. Repertoire samples came only from after the peak T cell response.

Clones were read by immunoSEQ multiplex PCR, and TCRdb kept only the in-frame ones, dropping some. This table holds 90,000 to 100,000 clones, 88% found once. Regarding this clone: Its target is unknown.

The receptor's source is an adult who received the AZD1222 COVID-19 vaccine. Sample: peripheral blood, taken 28 days after the second AZD1222 dose.

As DNA, the CDR3 is TGTGCCAGCAGTGACGTGGGGCTAGCGGAAACCTACGAGCAGTACTTC. It encodes CASSDVGLAETYEQYF. This chain connects TRBV7-2 to TRBJ2-7, with 7 bases that match TRBD2. Germline values: CDR1 SGHTA, CDR2 FQGNSA. Trimming took 6 bases from V and 2 from J; bases not matched to a gene: 13. This CDR3 is built from 16 residues. Full variable domain (rest looked up from reference TRBV7-2 and TRBJ2-7): GAGVSQSPSNKVTEKGKDVELRCDPISGHTALYWYRQSLGQGLEFLIYFQGNSAPDKSGLPSDRFSAERTGGSVSTLTIQRTQQEDSAVYLCASSDVGLAETYEQYFGPGTRLTVT.